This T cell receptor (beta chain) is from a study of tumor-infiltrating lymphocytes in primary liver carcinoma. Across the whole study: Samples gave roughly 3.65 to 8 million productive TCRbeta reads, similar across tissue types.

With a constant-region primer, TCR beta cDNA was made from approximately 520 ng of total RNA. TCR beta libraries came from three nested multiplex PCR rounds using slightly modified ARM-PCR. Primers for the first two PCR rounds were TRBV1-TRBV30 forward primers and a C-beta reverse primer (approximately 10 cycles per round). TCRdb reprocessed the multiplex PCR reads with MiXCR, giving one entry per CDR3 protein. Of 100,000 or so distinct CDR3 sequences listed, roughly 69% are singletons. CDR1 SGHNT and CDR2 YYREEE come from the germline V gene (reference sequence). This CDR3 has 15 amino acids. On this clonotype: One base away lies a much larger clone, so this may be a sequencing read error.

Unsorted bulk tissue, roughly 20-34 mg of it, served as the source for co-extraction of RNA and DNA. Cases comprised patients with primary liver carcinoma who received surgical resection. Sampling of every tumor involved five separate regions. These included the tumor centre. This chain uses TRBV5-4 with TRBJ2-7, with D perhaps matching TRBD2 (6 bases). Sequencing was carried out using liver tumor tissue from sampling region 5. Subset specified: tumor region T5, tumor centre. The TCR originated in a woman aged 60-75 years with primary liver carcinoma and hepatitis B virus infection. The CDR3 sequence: CASSPRGGASYEHYF. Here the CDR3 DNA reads TGTGCCAGCAGCCCCCGCGGCGGGGCCTCCTACGAGCACTACTTC.